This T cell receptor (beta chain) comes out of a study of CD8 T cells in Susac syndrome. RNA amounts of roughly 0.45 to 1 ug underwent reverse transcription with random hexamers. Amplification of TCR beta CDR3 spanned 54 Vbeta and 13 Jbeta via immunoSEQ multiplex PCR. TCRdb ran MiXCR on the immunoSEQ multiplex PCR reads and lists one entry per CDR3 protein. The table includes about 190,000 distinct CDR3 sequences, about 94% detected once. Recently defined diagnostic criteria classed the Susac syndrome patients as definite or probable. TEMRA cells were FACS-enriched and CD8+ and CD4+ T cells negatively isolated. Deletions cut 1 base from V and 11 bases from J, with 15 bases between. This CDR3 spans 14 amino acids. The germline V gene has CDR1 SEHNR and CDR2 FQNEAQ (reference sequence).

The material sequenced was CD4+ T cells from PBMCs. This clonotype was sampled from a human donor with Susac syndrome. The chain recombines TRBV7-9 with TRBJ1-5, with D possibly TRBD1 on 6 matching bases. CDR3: CASSLGDLRTAQHF. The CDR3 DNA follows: TGTGCCAGCAGCTTAGGGGACCTAAGGACAGCCCAGCATTTT.